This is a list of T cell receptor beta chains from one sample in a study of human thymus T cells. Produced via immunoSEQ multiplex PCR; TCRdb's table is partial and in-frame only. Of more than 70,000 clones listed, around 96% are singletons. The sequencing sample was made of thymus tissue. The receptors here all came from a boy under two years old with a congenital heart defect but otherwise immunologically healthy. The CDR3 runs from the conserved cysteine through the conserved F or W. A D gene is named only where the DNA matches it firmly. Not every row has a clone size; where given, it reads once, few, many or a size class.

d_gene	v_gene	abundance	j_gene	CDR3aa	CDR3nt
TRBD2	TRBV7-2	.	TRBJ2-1	CASSLAAGGLGYEQFF	TGTGCCAGCAGCTTAGCGGCGGGAGGGCTTGGCTATGAGCAGTTCTTC
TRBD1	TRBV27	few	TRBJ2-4	CASSLTRDSQGKNIQYF	TGTGCCAGCAGCCTAACACGGGACAGTCAAGGCAAAAACATTCAGTACTTC
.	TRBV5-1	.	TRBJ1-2	CASSSEGRGGYTF	TGCGCCAGCAGCTCCGAGGGCAGAGGTGGCTACACCTTC
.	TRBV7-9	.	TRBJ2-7	CASSRRNEGQAYEQYF	TGTGCCAGCAGCCGCCGTAATGAGGGGCAGGCCTACGAGCAGTACTTC
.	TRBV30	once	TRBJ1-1	CAWRMRKGPYNTEAFF	TGTGCCTGGAGGATGCGGAAGGGGCCCTACAACACTGAAGCTTTCTTT
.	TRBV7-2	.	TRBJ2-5	CASSLAGEAQETQYF	TGTGCCAGCAGCTTAGCAGGGGAGGCCCAAGAGACCCAGTACTTC
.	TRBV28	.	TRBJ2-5	CASSSRGYRETQYF	TGTGCCAGCAGTTCAAGGGGCTATCGGGAGACCCAGTACTTC
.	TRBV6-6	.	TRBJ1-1	CATQSLQAVMNTEAFF	TGTGCCACCCAAAGTCTACAGGCCGTCATGAACACTGAAGCTTTCTTT
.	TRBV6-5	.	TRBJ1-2	CASSLLTGAQLKGYTF	TGTGCCAGCAGTTTACTTACAGGCGCCCAGCTTAAGGGCTACACCTTC
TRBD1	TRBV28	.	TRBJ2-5	CASSCHRDRAPETQYF	TGTGCCAGCAGTTGCCATCGGGACAGGGCACCAGAGACCCAGTACTTC
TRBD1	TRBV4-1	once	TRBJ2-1	CASSNGSVDRGRIRCYNEQFF	TGCGCCAGCAGCAACGGTTCCGTTGACAGGGGGCGCATCCGGTGCTACAATGAGCAGTTCTTC
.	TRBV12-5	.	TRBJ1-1	CASGLVPAGRNTEAFF	TGTGCTAGTGGTTTGGTACCAGCGGGGAGGAACACTGAAGCTTTCTTT
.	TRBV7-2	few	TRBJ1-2	CASSPPPGGTYGYTF	TGTGCCAGCAGCCCGCCCCCGGGGGGGACCTATGGCTACACCTTC
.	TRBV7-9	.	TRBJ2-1	CASSQTPRGPLPFF	TGTGCCAGCAGCCAAACCCCCAGGGGCCCCCTGCCGTTCTTC
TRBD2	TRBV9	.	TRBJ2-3	CASSVDLAGKTDTQYF	TGTGCCAGCAGCGTAGATCTAGCGGGGAAAACAGATACGCAGTATTTT
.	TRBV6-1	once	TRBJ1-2	CASSEGGGYGYTF	TGTGCCAGCAGTGAAGGGGGAGGCTATGGCTACACCTTC
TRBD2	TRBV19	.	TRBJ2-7	CASSIGGLAATYEQYF	TGTGCCAGTAGTATCGGAGGACTAGCGGCGACCTACGAGCAGTACTTC
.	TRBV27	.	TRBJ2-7	CASSLRTYHEQYF	TGTGCCAGCAGTTTAAGGACATACCACGAGCAGTACTTC
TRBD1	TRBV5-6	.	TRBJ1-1	CASRTYGDRDNTEAFF	TGTGCCAGCAGGACATATGGGGACAGAGATAACACTGAAGCTTTCTTT
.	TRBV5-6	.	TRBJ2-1	CASISSGPGRLYNEQFF	TGTGCCAGCATCTCATCCGGACCGGGACGCCTCTACAATGAGCAGTTCTTC
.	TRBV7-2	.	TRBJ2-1	CASSLADRREQFF	TGTGCCAGCAGCTTAGCGGACAGAAGGGAGCAGTTCTTC
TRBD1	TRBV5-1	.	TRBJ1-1	CASSSWDSPNTEAFF	TGCGCCAGCAGCTCCTGGGACAGCCCGAACACTGAAGCTTTCTTT
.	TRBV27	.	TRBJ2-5	CASSETGRAIRETQYF	TGTGCCAGCAGCGAGACAGGGAGGGCGATTAGAGAGACCCAGTACTTC
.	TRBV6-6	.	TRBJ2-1	CASIEQGDFNEQFF	TGTGCCAGCATTGAACAGGGAGACTTCAATGAGCAGTTCTTC
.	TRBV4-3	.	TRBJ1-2	CASSQGPRDGGYTF	TGCGCCAGCAGCCAAGGTCCCAGGGACGGTGGCTACACCTTC